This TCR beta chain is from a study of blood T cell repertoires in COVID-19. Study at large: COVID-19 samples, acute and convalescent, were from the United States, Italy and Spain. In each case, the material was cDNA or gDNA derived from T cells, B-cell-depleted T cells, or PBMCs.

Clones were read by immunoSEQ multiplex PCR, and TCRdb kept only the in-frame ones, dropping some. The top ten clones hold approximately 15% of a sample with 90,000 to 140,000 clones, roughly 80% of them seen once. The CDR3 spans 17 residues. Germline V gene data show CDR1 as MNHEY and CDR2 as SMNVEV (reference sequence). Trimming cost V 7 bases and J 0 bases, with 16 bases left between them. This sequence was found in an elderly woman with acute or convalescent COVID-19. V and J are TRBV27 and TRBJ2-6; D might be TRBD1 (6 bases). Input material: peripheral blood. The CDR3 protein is CASTMQGFPSGANVLTF. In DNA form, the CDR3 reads TGTGCCAGCACAATGCAGGGGTTTCCCTCTGGGGCCAACGTCCTGACTTTC.